This T cell receptor (beta chain) derives from a study of Ad26.COV2.S vaccination and SARS-CoV-2 variants. Study-wide context: Once, or twice with 56 days between doses, Ad26.COV2.S was given intramuscularly.

CDR3 length equals 14 residues. V lost 1 base and J lost 1, with 7 bases in between. Germline V gives CDR1 SGHAT, CDR2 FQNNGV. The study, taken as a whole, reports: Vaccine recipients posted higher spike-specific TCR breadth than their placebo counterparts. After vaccination, reports described spike-specific CD8+ and CD4+ T cell responses as showing substantial breadth.

Sequencing used immunoSEQ multiplex PCR; TCRdb keeps in-frame clones, though not all of them. Here the sample spans around 320,000 clones, roughly 84% being singletons. Treatment noted: around 19 received Ad26.COV2.S at low or high dose, single or two shots; 5 received placebo; per-sample allocation not given. Day 63 after the first vaccine or placebo injection was the time point for sampling. An adult donor aged 18-55 years was enrolled in Boston. This clone was observed once. Antigen unknown. The material sequenced was peripheral blood, taken in a trial of Ad26.COV2.S vaccine versus placebo. The TCR originated in a person aged 18-65 years who received the Ad26.COV2.S COVID-19 vaccine or a placebo. This sequence joins TRBV11-2 and TRBJ1-2; no reliable D call. As DNA, the CDR3 is TGTGCCAGCAGCTTAGCGCAGAATAACTATGGCTACACCTTC. It codes for CASSLAQNNYGYTF.